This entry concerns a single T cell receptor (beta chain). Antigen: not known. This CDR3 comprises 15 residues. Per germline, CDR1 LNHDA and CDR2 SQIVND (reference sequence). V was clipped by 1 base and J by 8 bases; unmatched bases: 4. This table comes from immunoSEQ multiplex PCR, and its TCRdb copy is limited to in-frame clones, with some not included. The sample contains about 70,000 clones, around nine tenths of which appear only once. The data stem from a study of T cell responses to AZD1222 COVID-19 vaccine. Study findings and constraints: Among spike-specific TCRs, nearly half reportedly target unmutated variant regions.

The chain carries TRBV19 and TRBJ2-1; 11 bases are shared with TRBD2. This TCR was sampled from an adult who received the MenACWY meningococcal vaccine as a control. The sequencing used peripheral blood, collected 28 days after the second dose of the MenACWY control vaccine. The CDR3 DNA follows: TGTGCCAGTAGTATAGGACTAGCGGGAAGCGATGAGCAGTTCTTC. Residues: CASSIGLAGSDEQFF.